This T cell receptor (beta chain) appears in the sequencing data of a study of early T cells in non-severe SARS-CoV-2 infection. Study in general: Bulk RNA isolated from unsorted whole blood underwent sequencing; chains were not paired.

MiXCR was run by TCRdb on the 5' RACE reads, yielding one entry per CDR3 protein. The sample yields tens of thousands of distinct CDR3 sequences, 9.5% to 15% seen once. Germline CDR1 reads DFQATT; CDR2 reads SNEGSKA (reference sequence). Trimming removed 6 bases from V and 1 base from J; junction bases left unmatched: 5. The CDR3 extends over 13 amino acids. This clonotype was found a few times. The sequence came from an adult who was a healthcare worker with PCR-confirmed SARS-CoV-2 infection or an uninfected control (not recorded which). Sequenced: whole blood. The chain combines TRBV20-1 with TRBJ1-1; 7 bases are a match to TRBD1. The CDR3 here is CSAPGQQNTEAFF. The DNA of the CDR3 is TGCAGTGCCCCGGGACAGCAGAACACTGAAGCTTTCTTT.